The clone carrying this TCR beta chain was recorded many times. MiXCR was run by TCRdb on the RT-PCR reads, yielding one entry per CDR3 protein. The sample yields about a million distinct CDR3 sequences, 18% seen once. This entry belongs to a study of patients and donors after allogeneic stem cell transplantation. The CDR3 is 13 amino acids. Germline CDR1 reads SGHAT; CDR2 reads FQNNGV. V lost 7 bases, J lost 2 bases, and 8 bases lay in between. This chain uses TRBV11-2 with TRBJ2-2, with TRBD1 as a possible D gene (5 bases). What was sequenced was blood, either unsorted or a sorted T cell fraction (not recorded which). The clonotype originates from a human donor who was either an allogeneic HSCT recipient or a stem cell or donor lymphocyte infusion donor (not recorded which). It is not recorded whose cells these are; they may come from a transplant donor. The DNA for the CDR3 is TGTGCCAGCAATAGGGGTAACACCGGGGAGCTGTTTTTT. This codes for CASNRGNTGELFF.